The 15 T cell receptor beta chains given below trace back to one sample, sequenced in a study of blood T cell repertoires in COVID-19 (dated by TCRdb to about 2020). Library preparation was by the immunoSEQ multiplex PCR assay. As stored in TCRdb, this immuneACCESS dataset retains in-frame rearrangements with V and J assigned. A fraction of the clones does not appear; measured against another copy, unresolved V genes explain less than half of the discrepancy, and the remainder lacks a known reason. The sample table records around 340,000 clones; around nine tenths of these occur just once. Approximately 0.97% of the sample is held by the ten biggest clonotypes. Sequencing was carried out using PBMCs or T cells enriched from blood (not recorded which). All receptors derive from a woman in her thirties who had been exposed to COVID-19.

The rearrangement uses TRBV30 and TRBJ1-1, with D maybe TRBD1 (6 bases). The CDR3 runs to 13 residues. The V gene lost 8 bases and the J gene lost 2 bases, with 15 bases spanning the gap. CDR1 and CDR2 (germline): GTSNPN, SVGIG (reference sequence). The CDR3, as DNA: TGTGCCACCCAGGGGCCCTTAAACACTGAAGCTTTCTTT. The encoded protein is CATQGPLNTEAFF.

CDR3 loop: CSVYGTGGGTDTQYF. The DNA of the CDR3 is TGCAGCGTATATGGGACAGGGGGAGGGACAGATACGCAGTATTTT. This chain joins TRBV29-1 and TRBJ2-3, with 11 positions matching TRBD1. Germline V lookup: CDR1 SQVTM, CDR2 ANQGSEA. The V segment lost 6 bases and the J segment 3 bases; nucleotides outside the gene matches: 8. This CDR3 is built from 15 residues.

The rearrangement links TRBV18 to TRBJ1-1; D perhaps matches TRBD1 (5 bases). The CDR3 runs to 14 residues. Germline loops: CDR1 KGHSH, CDR2 LQKENI. V was trimmed by 5 bases and J by 2 bases, leaving 12 bases between them. The CDR3 DNA reads TGTGCCAGCTCAGCGGAACAGGCTAACACTGAAGCTTTCTTT. This codes for CASSAEQANTEAFF. Together with reference TRBV18 and TRBJ1-1, the CDR3 gives the full variable domain: NAGVMQNPRHLVRRRGQEARLRCSPMKGHSHVYWYRQLPEEGLKFMVYLQKENIIDESGMPKERFSAEFPKEGPSILRIQQVVRGDSAAYFCASSAEQANTEAFFGQGTRLTVV.

The chain has TRBV5-5 and TRBJ2-1, with 9 bases aligning to TRBD2. Trimming took 3 bases from V and 7 from J; bases not matched to a gene: 8. Germline V gene data show CDR1 as SGHKS and CDR2 as YYEKEE (reference sequence). The CDR3 sequence is 15 residues long. CDR3 region: CASSSLAGVGNEQFF. DNA for the CDR3: TGTGCCAGCAGCTCCTTAGCGGGAGTAGGTAATGAGCAGTTCTTC.

The rearrangement links TRBV19 to TRBJ1-4; D might be TRBD1 (5 bases). V was pared by 10 bases and J by 5 bases, with 11 bases between. CDR3 length: 12 amino acids. CDR1 and CDR2 (germline): LNHDA, SQIVND (reference sequence). The chain's CDR3 is CATRAGNEKLFF. CDR3 sequence (DNA): TGTGCCACCAGGGCGGGGAATGAAAAACTGTTTTTT.

The chain combines TRBV27 with TRBJ1-5; the D gene is possibly TRBD1 (5 bases). Germline V gene lookup returns CDR1 MNHEY and CDR2 SMNVEV (reference sequence). Deletions cut 3 bases from V and 3 bases from J, with 12 bases between. The CDR3 consists of 15 residues. The CDR3 nucleotides are TGTGCCAGCAGTTTGGGGCCCTGGGACAATCAGCCCCAGCATTTT. Protein: CASSLGPWDNQPQHF.

This clone has a single count. V usage is TRBV5-1 and J usage is TRBJ1-5; 9 bases are a match to TRBD1. Germline loops: CDR1 SGHRS, CDR2 YFSETQ. J was trimmed by 5 bases and V by 7 bases; bases with no gene match: 7. The CDR3 consists of 14 residues. CDR3 DNA: TGCGCCAGCCCGGCCGGACAGGGGCATCAGCCCCAGCATTTT. Translation gives CASPAGQGHQPQHF.

The gene calls are TRBV4-1 and TRBJ2-1; 7 bases agree with TRBD2. The germline CDR1 and CDR2 sequences are MGHRA and YSYEKL. The CDR3 loop spans 16 amino acids. The V and J ends lost 0 bases and 1 base, in that order; junction bases with no gene match: 3. The CDR3 protein is CASSQELANSYNEQFF. The CDR3 nucleotides are TGCGCCAGCAGCCAAGAACTAGCGAATTCCTACAATGAGCAGTTCTTC.

The CDR3 here is CASSLDTAGQETQYF. CDR3 in DNA: TGTGCCAGCAGCTTAGATACGGCAGGCCAAGAGACCCAGTACTTC. The chain links TRBV7-7 to TRBJ2-5; no reliable D call. Germline V gene sequence: CDR1 SSHAT, CDR2 FNYEAQ (reference sequence). CDR3 length equals 15 residues. The germline V and J ends were trimmed by 1 base and 1 base, with 10 bases remaining between them. Full variable domain (outside the CDR3, taken from reference TRBV7-7 and TRBJ2-5): GAGVSQSPRYKVTKRGQDVTLRCDPISSHATLYWYQQALGQGPEFLTYFNYEAQPDKSGLPSDRFSAERPEGSISTLTIQRTEQRDSAMYRCASSLDTAGQETQYFGPGTRLLVL.

The V call is TRBV28, the J call TRBJ2-2; 7 bases map to TRBD2. V dropped 10 bases and J dropped 5; count of bases not matched to a gene: 7. Germline CDR1 MDHEN, CDR2 SYDVKM. The CDR3 contains 13 residues. The chain's CDR3 is CATQAGGTGELFF. The CDR3 DNA follows: TGTGCCACCCAGGCCGGGGGGACCGGGGAGCTGTTTTTT.

This clone has just a few counts. V is TRBV28 and J is TRBJ1-2; 7 bases line up with TRBD1. V shed 2 bases, J shed 4 bases, and the junction held 10 bases outside the gene matches. This CDR3 comprises 16 residues. The germline CDR1 and CDR2 sequences are MDHEN and SYDVKM. CDR3 DNA sequence: TGTGCCAGCAGTTTAGGGGTGAGGACAGGAGCCTATGGCTACACCTTC. Translating it yields CASSLGVRTGAYGYTF.

This sequence joins TRBV27 and TRBJ2-7; 9 bases fit TRBD2. CDR1 is MNHEY and CDR2 is SMNVEV in the germline V gene (reference sequence). This CDR3 has 14 residues. The junction had 4 bases not matched to a gene; V was cut back by 1 base and J by 6 bases. CDR3 DNA sequence: TGTGCCAGCAGTTTATGGGCGGGAGGGGGCGAGCAGTACTTC. Translation gives CASSLWAGGGEQYF.

The chain recombines TRBV5-5 with TRBJ2-5; 7 nucleotides align to TRBD2. V was pared by 7 bases and J by 1 base, with 4 bases of the junction left unmatched. Germline V CDR1 and CDR2: SGHKS, YYEKEE (reference sequence). This CDR3 contains 13 residues. The CDR3 region is CASRTSAQETQYF. The CDR3 DNA reads as TGTGCCAGCCGAACTAGCGCCCAAGAGACCCAGTACTTC.

The V and J genes are TRBV5-1 and TRBJ1-6; D is possibly TRBD1 (5 bases). Per the germline V gene, CDR1 is SGHRS and CDR2 is YFSETQ. V was shortened by 5 bases and J by 9 bases, with 15 bases between the two germline ends. This CDR3 is built from 14 residues. The DNA of the CDR3 is TGCGCCAGCAGTACCGGGGGAAGTGGTTCACCCCTCCACTTT. Translating it yields CASSTGGSGSPLHF.

The genes are TRBV3-1 (or the pseudogene TRBV3-2) and TRBJ1-2; a weak D match, TRBD1 (6 bases). CDR3 length: 17 residues. V was shortened by 0 bases and J by 1 base, with 15 bases between the two germline ends. Germline CDR1 LGHDT, CDR2 YNNKEL (reference sequence). CDR3 nucleotide sequence: TGTGCCAGCAGCCAAGATAGAGATCGGACAGATAACTATGGCTACACCTTC. Translated: CASSQDRDRTDNYGYTF.